Listed below are T cell receptor beta chains from one sample, sequenced in a study of naive and memory T cell subsets. MiXCR, run by TCRdb on the UMI-ligation and nested PCR reads, gives a single entry per CDR3 protein. The sample carries some 82,000 distinct CDR3 sequences, around 11% recorded once. Sample: naive CD4+ T cells from blood. Source of these receptors: a human donor in good health. Each CDR3 is given with its conserved first and last residue. The order of the fields is J gene, D gene, clone size, V gene, CDR3 protein, CDR3 DNA. A D gene is named only where the DNA matches it firmly. The size field is filled for only some rows; it gives once, few, many or a size class.

TRBJ2-5,NA,many,TRBV7-7,CASSLAYREETQYF,TGTGCTAGCAGCTTAGCCTACAGAGAAGAGACCCAGTACTTC
TRBJ2-1,NA,NA,TRBV20-1,CSAQQSGTSNEQFF,TGCAGTGCCCAACAGTCCGGGACAAGCAATGAGCAGTTCTTC
TRBJ1-1,TRBD1,many,TRBV18,CASSRQGVSTEAFF,TGTGCCAGCTCACGACAGGGTGTTAGCACTGAAGCTTTCTTT
TRBJ2-3,NA,few,TRBV12-3/TRBV12-4,CASRRDEITDTQYF,TGTGCCAGCAGGAGGGATGAGATCACAGATACGCAGTATTTT
TRBJ2-1,NA,NA,TRBV2,CASSRDAAGAYNEQFF,TGTGCCAGCAGTAGGGACGCGGCGGGGGCGTACAATGAGCAGTTCTTC
TRBJ2-1,NA,few,TRBV7-6,CVSSSTIIYNEQFF,TGTGTCAGCAGCTCAACTATAATCTACAATGAGCAGTTCTTC
TRBJ2-5,TRBD2,NA,TRBV12-3/TRBV12-4,CASSTSGGKETQYF,TGTGCCAGCAGTACTAGCGGGGGGAAAGAGACCCAGTACTTC
TRBJ1-1,NA,few,TRBV7-9,CASSLARGSELNTEAFF,TGTGCCAGCAGCTTAGCGCGTGGGTCGGAGTTGAACACTGAAGCTTTCTTT
TRBJ2-7,NA,many,TRBV20-1,CSAESQEAAYEQYF,TGCAGTGCAGAATCTCAGGAGGCCGCCTACGAGCAGTACTTC
TRBJ1-1,TRBD1,many,TRBV20-1,CSHTGALAAFF,TGCAGCCACACAGGGGCTTTGGCAGCTTTCTTT
TRBJ1-1,NA,few,TRBV19,CASSIKSLNTEAFF,TGTGCCAGTAGTATCAAATCCCTGAACACTGAAGCTTTCTTT